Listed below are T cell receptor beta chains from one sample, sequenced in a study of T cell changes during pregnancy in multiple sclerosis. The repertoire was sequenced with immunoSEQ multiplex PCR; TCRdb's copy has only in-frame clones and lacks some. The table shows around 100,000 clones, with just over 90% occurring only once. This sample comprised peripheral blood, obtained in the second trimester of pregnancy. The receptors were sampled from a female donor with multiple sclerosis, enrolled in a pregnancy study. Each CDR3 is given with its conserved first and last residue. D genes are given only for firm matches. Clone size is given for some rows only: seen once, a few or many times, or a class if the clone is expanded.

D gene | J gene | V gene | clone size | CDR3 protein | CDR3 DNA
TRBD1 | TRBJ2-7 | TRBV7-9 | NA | CASSSGQGNRNEQYF | TGTGCCAGCAGCTCGGGACAGGGCAATCGAAACGAGCAGTACTTC
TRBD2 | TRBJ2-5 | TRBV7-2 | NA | CASSLESGGGRETQYF | TGTGCCAGCAGCTTAGAGTCCGGCGGGGGGCGGGAGACCCAGTACTTC
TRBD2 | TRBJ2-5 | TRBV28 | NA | CATLAGGGQETQYF | TGTGCCACCTTAGCGGGAGGGGGGCAAGAGACCCAGTACTTC
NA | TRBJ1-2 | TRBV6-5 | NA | CAAYEGGGYTF | TGTGCCGCTTACGAGGGCGGGGGCTACACCTTC
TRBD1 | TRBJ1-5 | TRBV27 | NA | CASSQGTGGQPQHF | TGTGCCAGCAGTCAAGGGACAGGGGGTCAGCCCCAGCATTTT
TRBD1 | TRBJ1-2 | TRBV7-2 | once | CASSSGQGSVYGYTF | TGTGCCAGCAGCTCCGGACAGGGATCTGTCTATGGCTACACCTTC
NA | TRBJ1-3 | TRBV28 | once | CASSFRGSGNTIYF | TGTGCCAGCAGCTTCAGGGGCTCTGGAAACACCATATATTTT
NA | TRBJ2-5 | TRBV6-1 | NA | CASNHPTEAQYF | TGTGCCAGCAATCATCCCACGGAGGCCCAGTACTTC
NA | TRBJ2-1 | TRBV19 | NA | CASSIVLYNEQFF | TGTGCCAGTAGTATCGTACTATACAATGAGCAGTTCTTC
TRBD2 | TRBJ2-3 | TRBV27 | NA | CASSYSGRAYGTQYF | TGTGCCAGCAGTTATAGCGGGAGGGCCTATGGAACGCAGTATTTT
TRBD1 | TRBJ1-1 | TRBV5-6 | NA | CASSLPGQGSELKAFF | TGTGCCAGCAGCCTTCCGGGACAGGGTTCAGAACTTAAAGCTTTCTTT
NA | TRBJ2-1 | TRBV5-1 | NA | CASSEDPLAFSYNEQFF | TGCGCCAGCAGCGAAGACCCCCTAGCCTTCTCCTACAATGAGCAGTTCTTC
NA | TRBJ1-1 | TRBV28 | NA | CASSLPGQLNTEAFF | TGTGCCAGCAGTTTACCGGGACAACTGAACACTGAAGCTTTCTTT
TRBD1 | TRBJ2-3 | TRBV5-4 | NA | CASTGTGSTDTQYF | TGTGCCAGCACCGGGACAGGGAGCACAGATACGCAGTATTTT
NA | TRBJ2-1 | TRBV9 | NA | CASSVVPLNEQFF | TGTGCCAGCAGCGTAGTTCCACTCAATGAGCAGTTCTTC
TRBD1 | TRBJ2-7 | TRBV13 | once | CASSTTGEGWDEQYF | TGTGCCAGCAGCACTACAGGGGAAGGGTGGGACGAGCAGTACTTC